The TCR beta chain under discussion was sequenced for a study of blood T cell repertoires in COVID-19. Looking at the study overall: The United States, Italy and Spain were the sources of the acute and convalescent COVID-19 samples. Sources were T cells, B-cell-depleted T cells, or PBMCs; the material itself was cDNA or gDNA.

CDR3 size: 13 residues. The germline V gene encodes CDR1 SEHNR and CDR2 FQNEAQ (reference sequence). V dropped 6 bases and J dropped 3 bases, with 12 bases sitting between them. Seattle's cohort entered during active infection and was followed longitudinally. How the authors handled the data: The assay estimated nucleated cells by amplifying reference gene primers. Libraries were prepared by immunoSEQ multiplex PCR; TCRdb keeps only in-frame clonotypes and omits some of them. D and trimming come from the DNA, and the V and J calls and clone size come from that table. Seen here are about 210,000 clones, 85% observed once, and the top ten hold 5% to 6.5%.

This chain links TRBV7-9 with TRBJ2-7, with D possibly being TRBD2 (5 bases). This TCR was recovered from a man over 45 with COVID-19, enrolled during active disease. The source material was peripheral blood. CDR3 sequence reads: CASSSTTSYEQYF. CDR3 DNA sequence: TGTGCCAGCAGTTCCACCACTAGCTACGAGCAGTACTTC.